Reported below is one T cell receptor (beta chain). What this receptor recognizes is not known. Base qualities are not recorded, but no much larger clone differs from it by a single base. RNA was extracted using the RNeasy kit, and about 0.45 to 1 ug of the RNA was reverse transcribed with random hexamers. TCR beta CDR3 regions were amplified with the immunoSEQ multiplex PCR assay covering 54 Vbeta and 13 Jbeta segments. PCR amplification bias was corrected using a synthetic template baseline for primer optimization and computational correction. The authors processed their data as follows. Only productive sequences were kept, with reads annotated to V, D and J genes according to IMGT and analyzed in immunoSEQ Analyzer. Clonality was computed as one minus Shannon entropy normalized by log2 of the number of productive unique sequences. Public and private clones were assessed among the 100 most prevalent clones of each patient and control. Clones were defined as Susac-specific when absent from the healthy and MS cohorts, from over 950 published viral clones and from other ImmuneACCESS disease sequences. TCRdb trimmed the raw reads at Q25, called clones with MiXCR and kept productive beta chains. Rows merge per CDR3 protein into single entries with the most common DNA and genes. These V and J calls are TCRdb output, not the study's own analysis. The sample yields fewer than 200,000 distinct CDR3 sequences; 94% were counted once. Of the sample, more than 0.095% is held by the ten largest clones.

This record belongs to a study of CD8 T cells in Susac syndrome (dated by TCRdb to the late 2010s). With regard to the full study: Of the Susac syndrome patients who were sequenced, roughly 6 had clinically active disease and eight or nine were in clinical remission. At blood withdrawal, Susac syndrome patients were either therapy-naive, taking corticosteroids (in some cases with IVIg as well), or taking IVIg alone. The study used repertoire sequencing to test whether antigen drove CD8+ T cell activation and differentiation in Susac syndrome.

Measured from the cysteine to the phenylalanine, the CDR3 is 14 residues long. This entry keeps only the CDR3 DNA: 42 bases, framed from base 1. CDR1 and CDR2 are read off the germline V gene as SGDLS and YYNGEE. For this chain, trimming is 0 bases at the V end and 8 bases at the J end, and the number of junction bases without a gene match is 7. Results and caveats for the whole study, not just this receptor: The TCR sequencing and HLA analysis was acknowledged to have included a relatively small number of individuals. In the CD4+ T cell repertoire of Susac syndrome patients, clonal expansion was not detected.

High-throughput TCR beta sequencing profiled peripheral blood CD8+ and CD4+ T cells from healthy donors, Susac syndrome patients and multiple sclerosis patients. The Susac syndrome patients fulfilled recently defined diagnostic criteria for definite or probable disease. CD8+ TEMRA cells were enriched by FACS, while bulk CD8+ and CD4+ T cells were purified by magnetic negative isolation. Blood was drawn into EDTA tubes, processed within 24 hours, and PBMCs were isolated by density gradient centrifugation. PBMCs intended for TCR sequencing were frozen in liquid nitrogen and were later thawed in a 37 degrees C water bath. The sorted or isolated CD4+, CD8+ and CD8+ TEMRA cells reached a purity of at least 90%.

This sequence was found in a human donor with Susac syndrome. The chain joins TRBV9 to TRBJ1-2; 7 middle bases align to TRBD1. Sequencing was carried out using CD4+ T cells from PBMCs. The nucleotides read TGTGCCAGCAGCGTAGTGGAGGGGGCGGGAGGCTACACCTTC. This sequence encodes CASSVVEGAGGYTF.